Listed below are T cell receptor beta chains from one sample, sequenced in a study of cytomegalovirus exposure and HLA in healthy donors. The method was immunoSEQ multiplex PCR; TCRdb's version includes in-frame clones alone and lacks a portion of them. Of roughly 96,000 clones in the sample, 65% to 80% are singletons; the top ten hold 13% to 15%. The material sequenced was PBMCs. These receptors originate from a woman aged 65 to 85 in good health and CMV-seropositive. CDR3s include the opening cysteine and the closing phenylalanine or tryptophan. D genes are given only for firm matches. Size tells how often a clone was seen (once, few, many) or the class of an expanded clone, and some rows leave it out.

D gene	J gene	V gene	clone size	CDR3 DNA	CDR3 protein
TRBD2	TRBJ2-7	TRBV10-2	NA	TGCGCCAGCAGTGAAATCCCGACTAGCGGGACCAACGAGCAGTACTTC	CASSEIPTSGTNEQYF
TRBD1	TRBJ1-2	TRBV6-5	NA	TGTGCCAGCAGTGCGCGGGACAGGGTTGCTGGCTACACCTTC	CASSARDRVAGYTF
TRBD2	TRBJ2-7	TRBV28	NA	TGTGCCAGCAGTTTATGGGCGGGGGGCGAGCAGTACTTC	CASSLWAGGEQYF
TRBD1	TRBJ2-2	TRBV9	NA	TGTGCCAGCAGCGTGAGACAGGGGGCCTTGGGCGGGGAGCTGTTTTTT	CASSVRQGALGGELFF
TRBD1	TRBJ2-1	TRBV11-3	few	TGTGCCAGCAGCTTAGGCGACAGGGGGCTGAGGACCTACAATGAGCAGTTCTTC	CASSLGDRGLRTYNEQFF
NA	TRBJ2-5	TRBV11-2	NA	TGTGCCAGCAGCTCCCTTGTCCAAGAGACCCAGTACTTC	CASSSLVQETQYF
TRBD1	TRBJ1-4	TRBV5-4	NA	TGTGCCAGCAGCAAGGGACAGGGAATTAATGAAAAACTGTTTTTT	CASSKGQGINEKLFF
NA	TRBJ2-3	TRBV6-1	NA	TGTGCCAGCAGCCCAAAGCAGTATTTT	CASSPKQYF
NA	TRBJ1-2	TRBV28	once	TGTGCCAGCAGTGGAGAGGACTATGGCTACACCTTC	CASSGEDYGYTF
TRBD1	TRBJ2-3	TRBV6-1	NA	TGTGCCAGCAGTGTGCGTCAACCGGGACAGTCCACAGATACGCAGTATTTT	CASSVRQPGQSTDTQYF
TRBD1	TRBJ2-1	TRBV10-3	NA	TGTGCCATCAGTGAAGGGACAGGTCCCTACAATGAGCAGTTCTTC	CAISEGTGPYNEQFF
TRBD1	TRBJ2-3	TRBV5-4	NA	TGTGCCAGCAGCTTGGGGGCCGGGGACAGGGCGACAGATACGCAGTATTTT	CASSLGAGDRATDTQYF
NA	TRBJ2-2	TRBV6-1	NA	TGTGCCAGCAGTGACAGGGGAATGGCCGGGGAGCTGTTTTTT	CASSDRGMAGELFF
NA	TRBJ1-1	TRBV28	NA	TGTGCCAGCAGAAACGAAGGGGGAAACACTGAAGCTTTCTTT	CASRNEGGNTEAFF
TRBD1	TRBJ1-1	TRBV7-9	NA	TGTGCCAGCAGCTTAGACAGGGGGACTGAAGCTTTCTTT	CASSLDRGTEAFF
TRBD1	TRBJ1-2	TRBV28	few	TGTGCCAGCAGTTCGGGGGGACAGGGCCACAATGGCTACACCTTC	CASSSGGQGHNGYTF
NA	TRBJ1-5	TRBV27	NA	TGTGCCAGCAGAACTTCAGGTCTAACGACAGATAGCAATCAGCCCCAGCATTTT	CASRTSGLTTDSNQPQHF
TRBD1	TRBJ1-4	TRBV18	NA	TGTGCCAGCTCACCACCGTTAAGGGAACAGGGGACGGCGGTAGTTGAAAAACTGTTTTTT	CASSPPLREQGTAVVEKLFF
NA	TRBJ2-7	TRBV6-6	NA	TGTGCCAGCAGTTACCAGGGAACAAGCTACGAGCAGTACTTC	CASSYQGTSYEQYF
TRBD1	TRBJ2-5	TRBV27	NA	TGTGCCAGCAGTTTAGTTTTTCCTAACGGACAGGGGGCAGGCAGAGAGACCCAGTACTTC	CASSLVFPNGQGAGRETQYF
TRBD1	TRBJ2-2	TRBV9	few	TGTGCCAGCCGACAGGGAACGAACACCGGGGAGCTGTTTTTT	CASRQGTNTGELFF
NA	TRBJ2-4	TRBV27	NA	TGTGCCAGCAGTACCCCCACACGAGCCAAAAACATTCAGTACTTC	CASSTPTRAKNIQYF
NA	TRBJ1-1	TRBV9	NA	TGTGCCAGCAACCCGGGAGGACCGAACACTGAAGCTTTCTTT	CASNPGGPNTEAFF
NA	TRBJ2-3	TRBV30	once	TGTGCCTGGAGTGTAGCCAATTTTGATACGCAGTATTTT	CAWSVANFDTQYF
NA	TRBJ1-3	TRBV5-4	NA	TGTGCCAGCAGCTTGTCAGGGCGCGGAAACACCATATATTTT	CASSLSGRGNTIYF
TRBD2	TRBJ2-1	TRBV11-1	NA	TGTGCCAGCAGCGGGTGGGGACTAGCGGGGGACAATGAGCAGTTCTTC	CASSGWGLAGDNEQFF
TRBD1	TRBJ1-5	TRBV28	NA	TGTGCCAGCTCGCCAGGGGGAAGCAATCAGCCCCAGCATTTT	CASSPGGSNQPQHF
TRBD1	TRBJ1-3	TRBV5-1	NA	TGCGCCAGCAGCCCCCAGACAGGGTCCATCTCTGGAAACACCATATATTTT	CASSPQTGSISGNTIYF
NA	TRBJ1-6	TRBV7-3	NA	TGTGCCAGCAGCTACACCATTAATTCACCCCTCCACTTT	CASSYTINSPLHF
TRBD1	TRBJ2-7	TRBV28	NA	TGTGCCAGCAGTCCCTCGGACAGGCCCGTTTACTTC	CASSPSDRPVYF
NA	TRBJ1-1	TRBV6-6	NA	TGTGCCAGCAGTAACAGGCACACAAGTACGGGCACTGAAGCTTTCTTT	CASSNRHTSTGTEAFF
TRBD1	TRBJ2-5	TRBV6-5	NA	TGTGCCAGCAGTTACGGACAGGGAGGATCGGTGACCCAGTACTTC	CASSYGQGGSVTQYF
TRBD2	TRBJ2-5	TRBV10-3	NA	TGTGCCATCAGTGACCCTCCGGGACTAGCGGGGGGGATTCAAGAGACCCAGTACTTC	CAISDPPGLAGGIQETQYF
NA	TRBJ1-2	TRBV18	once	TGTGCCAGCTCCCAAACCCTAGACTATGGCTACACCTTC	CASSQTLDYGYTF
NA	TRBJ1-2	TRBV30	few	TGTGCCTGGAAAAGTGGCACAGGGAACTATGGCTACACCTTC	CAWKSGTGNYGYTF
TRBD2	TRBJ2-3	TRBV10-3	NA	TGTGCCATCAGTGAGTCGAAGGGGACCCCTAGCGGACCCACAGATACGCAGTATTTT	CAISESKGTPSGPTDTQYF
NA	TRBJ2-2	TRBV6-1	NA	TGTGCCAGCAGTGAAGGGACCGGCGGGGCCGGGGAGCTGTTTTTT	CASSEGTGGAGELFF
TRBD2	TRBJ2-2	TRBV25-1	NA	TGTGCCAGCGCTGGGACTAGCGGGAACACCGGGGAGCTGTTTTTT	CASAGTSGNTGELFF
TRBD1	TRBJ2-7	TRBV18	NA	TGTGCCAGCTCAACGGGCGTACAGGGGGCGCCGGGCGAGCAGTACTTC	CASSTGVQGAPGEQYF
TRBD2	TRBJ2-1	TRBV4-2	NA	TGTGCCAGCAGCCAAGAGGCGGGAGGCTCCTACAATGAGCAGTTCTTC	CASSQEAGGSYNEQFF
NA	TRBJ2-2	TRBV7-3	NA	TGTGCCAGCAGCCTTAACAGGGCCGGCGGGGAGCTGTTTTTT	CASSLNRAGGELFF
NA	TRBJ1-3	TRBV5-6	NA	TGTGCCAGCAGCTTGGTTGGGGCTAGCTCTGGAAACACCATATATTTT	CASSLVGASSGNTIYF
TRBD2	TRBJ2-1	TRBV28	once	TGTGCCAGCAGTCCTTGGACTAGCGGGAGGGATGTCTATGAGCAGTTCTTC	CASSPWTSGRDVYEQFF
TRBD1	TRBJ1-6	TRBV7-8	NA	TGTGCCAGCAGCCCGGACCGGACAGGGGGAAATTCACCCCTCCACTTT	CASSPDRTGGNSPLHF